This TCR beta chain was recovered during a study of cytomegalovirus exposure and HLA in healthy donors. Notes on this clone: Antigen: not known.

Study observations and caveats: Across HLA loci, a later analysis found differing TCR association rates, with DRB1 most and HLA-C fewest. Analysis performed later found roughly 17,000 TCR beta sequences associated with HLA alleles at 0.05 false discovery rate.

The CDR3 extends over 14 amino acids. Trimming shortened V by 8 bases and J by 7 bases, and 18 bases separated the two germline ends. Germline V lookup: CDR1 KGHSH, CDR2 LQKENI. The donors comprised healthy bone marrow donors. 60 Vbeta and 13 Jbeta primers were used in PCR. Assay: immunoSEQ multiplex PCR; the TCRdb copy retains only in-frame clones and omits some. The sample contains some 180,000 clones, almost 75% of which appear only once. This TCR was sampled from a woman aged 18-29 years in good health and CMV-seropositive. Sample: PBMCs. The gene calls are TRBV18 and TRBJ2-4; TRBD2 is a possible D gene (7 bases). The CDR3 DNA sequence: TGTGCCAGCGCTTTCAACCGGGGGGCCAACATTCAGTACTTC. As protein: CASAFNRGANIQYF.